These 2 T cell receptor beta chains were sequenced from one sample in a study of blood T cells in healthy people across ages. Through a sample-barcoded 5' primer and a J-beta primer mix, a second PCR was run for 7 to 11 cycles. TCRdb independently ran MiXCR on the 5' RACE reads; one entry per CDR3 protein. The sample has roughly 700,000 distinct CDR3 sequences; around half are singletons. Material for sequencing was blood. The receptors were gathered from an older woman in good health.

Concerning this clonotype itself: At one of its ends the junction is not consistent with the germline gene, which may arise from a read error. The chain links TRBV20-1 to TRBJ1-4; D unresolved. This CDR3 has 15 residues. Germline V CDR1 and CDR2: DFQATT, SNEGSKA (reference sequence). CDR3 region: CSATLDSATNEKLFF. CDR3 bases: TGCAGTGCGACCTTGGATTCAGCAACTAATGAAAAGCTGTTTTTT.

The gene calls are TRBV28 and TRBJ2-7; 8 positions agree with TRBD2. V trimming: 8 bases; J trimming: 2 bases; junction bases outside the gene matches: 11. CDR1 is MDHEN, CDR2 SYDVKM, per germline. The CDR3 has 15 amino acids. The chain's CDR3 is CASLYQSGSTYEQYF. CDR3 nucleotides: TGTGCCAGCCTATACCAAAGCGGGAGCACCTACGAGCAGTACTTC.